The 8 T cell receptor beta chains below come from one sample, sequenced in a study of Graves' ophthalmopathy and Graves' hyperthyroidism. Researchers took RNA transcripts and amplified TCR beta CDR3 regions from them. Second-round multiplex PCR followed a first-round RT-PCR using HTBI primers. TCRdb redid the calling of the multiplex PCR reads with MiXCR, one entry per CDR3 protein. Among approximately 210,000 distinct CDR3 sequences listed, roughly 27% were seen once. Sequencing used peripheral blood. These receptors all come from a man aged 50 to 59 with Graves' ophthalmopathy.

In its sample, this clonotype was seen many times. As DNA, the CDR3 is TGCGCCAGCAGCCATGAGTCGGGGGGAATGGGTATCAATCAGCCCCAGCATTTT. As protein: CASSHESGGMGINQPQHF. V usage is TRBV4-1 and J usage is TRBJ1-5; tentatively, D is TRBD1 (5 bases). Germline assignment: CDR1 MGHRA and CDR2 YSYEKL. Trimming took 3 bases from V and 3 from J, leaving 21 bases between them. The length of the CDR3 is 18 residues.

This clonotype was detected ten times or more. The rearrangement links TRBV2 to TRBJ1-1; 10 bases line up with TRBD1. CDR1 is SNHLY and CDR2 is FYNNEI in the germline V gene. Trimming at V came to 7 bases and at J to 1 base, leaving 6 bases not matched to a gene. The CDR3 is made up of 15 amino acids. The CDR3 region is CASIQRTGGNTEAFF. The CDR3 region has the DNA TGTGCCAGCATTCAAAGGACAGGGGGGAACACTGAAGCTTTCTTT.

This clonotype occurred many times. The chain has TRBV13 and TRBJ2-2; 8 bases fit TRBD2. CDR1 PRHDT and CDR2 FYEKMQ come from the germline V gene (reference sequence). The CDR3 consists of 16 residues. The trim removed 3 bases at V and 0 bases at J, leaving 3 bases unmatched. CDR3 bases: TGTGCCAGCAGCTTTAAGCGGGAGTCGAACACCGGGGAGCTGTTTTTT. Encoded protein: CASSFKRESNTGELFF. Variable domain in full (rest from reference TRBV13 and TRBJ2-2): AAGVIQSPRHLIKEKRETATLKCYPIPRHDTVYWYQQGPGQDPQFLISFYEKMQSDKGSIPDRFSAQQFSDYHSELNMSSLELGDSALYFCASSFKRESNTGELFFGEGSRLTVL.

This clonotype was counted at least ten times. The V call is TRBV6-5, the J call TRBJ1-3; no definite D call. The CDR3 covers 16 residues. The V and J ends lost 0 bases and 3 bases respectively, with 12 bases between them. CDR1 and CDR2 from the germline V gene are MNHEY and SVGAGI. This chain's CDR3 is CASSYSKVESGNTIYF. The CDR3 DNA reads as TGTGCCAGCAGTTACTCGAAGGTGGAGAGTGGAAACACCATATATTTT.

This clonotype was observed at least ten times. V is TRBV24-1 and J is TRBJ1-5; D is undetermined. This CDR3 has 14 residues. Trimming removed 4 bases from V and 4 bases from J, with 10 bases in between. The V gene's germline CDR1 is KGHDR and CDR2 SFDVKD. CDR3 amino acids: CATSDRRMNQPQHF. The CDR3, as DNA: TGTGCCACCAGTGACCGGCGGATGAATCAGCCCCAGCATTTT.

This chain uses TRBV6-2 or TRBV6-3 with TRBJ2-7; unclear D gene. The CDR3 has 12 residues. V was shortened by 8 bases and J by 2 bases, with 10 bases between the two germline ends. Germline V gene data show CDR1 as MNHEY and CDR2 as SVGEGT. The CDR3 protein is CASGSTAYEQYF. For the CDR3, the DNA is TGTGCCAGCGGATCAACAGCCTACGAGCAGTACTTC.

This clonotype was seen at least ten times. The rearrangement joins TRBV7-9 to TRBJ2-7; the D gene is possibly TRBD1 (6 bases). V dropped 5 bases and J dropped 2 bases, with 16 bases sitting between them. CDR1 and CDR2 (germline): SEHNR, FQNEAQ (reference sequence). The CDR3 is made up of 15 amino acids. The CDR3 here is CASSPPPGHPYEQYF. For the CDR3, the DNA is TGTGCCAGCAGCCCACCCCCGGGACACCCCTACGAGCAGTACTTC.

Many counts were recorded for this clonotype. This CDR3 is CASSTKTGVVNQPQHF. For the CDR3, the DNA is TGTGCCAGTAGTACCAAAACAGGGGTCGTCAATCAGCCCCAGCATTTT. The chain uses TRBV19 and TRBJ1-5; 7 bases agree with TRBD1. The CDR3 covers 16 residues. The V gene's germline CDR1 is LNHDA and CDR2 SQIVND (reference sequence). The V gene end was trimmed by 4 bases and the J gene end by 3 bases; junction bases not matched to a gene: 9.